These 19 T cell receptor beta chains were sequenced from one sample in a study of regulatory T cells in long-lasting Graves disease. The time point here: newly diagnosed GD, antithyroid drugs for less than 3 months. The TCR library used RNA extracted from PBMCs. Arm-PCR with iRepertoire HTBI primers amplified the CDR3 regions for these TCR beta libraries. TCRdb fed the multiplex PCR reads into MiXCR, producing one record per CDR3 protein. The sample has some 410,000 distinct CDR3 sequences, about a sixth seen once. These data also formed part of another study, on T cells in Graves' hyperthyroidism and ophthalmopathy.

Sequenced here: peripheral blood mononuclear cells (PBMCs), sampled at new diagnosis, from a patient treated with antithyroid drugs. The receptors originated from a woman aged 25 to 45 with Graves disease.

As concerns this clonotype: A read error may be the cause here, since a much bigger clone is one base away. This sequence joins TRBV7-9 and TRBJ2-2, with 10 positions matching TRBD1. This CDR3 is 15 amino acids long. V dropped 7 bases and J dropped 1; count of bases not matched to a gene: 3. In germline, CDR1 is SEHNR, CDR2 FQNEAQ (reference sequence). CDR3 protein: CASKGQGRNTGELFF. The CDR3 region has the DNA TGTGCCAGCAAGGGACAGGGGAGGAACACCGGGGAGCTGTTTTTT.

The rearrangement links TRBV12-5 to TRBJ2-2; possibly TRBD1 for D (6 bases). The length of the CDR3 is 14 residues. V lost 3 bases, J lost 4 bases, and 9 bases lay in between. Germline values: CDR1 LGHNT, CDR2 FRNRAP. The CDR3 spells CASGLTGTTGELFF. Written as DNA, the CDR3 is TGTGCTAGTGGTTTAACAGGGACCACCGGGGAGCTGTTTTTT.

This clonotype was picked up many times. V is TRBV13 and J is TRBJ2-7; 9 bases agree with TRBD1. The CDR3 sequence is 16 residues long. V shed 10 bases and J 2 bases; nucleotides not matched to a gene: 15. Germline lookup yields CDR1 PRHDT and CDR2 FYEKMQ (reference sequence). The CDR3 loop reads CATRRGHGTGTYEQYF. In DNA, the CDR3 is TGTGCCACCCGCCGGGGCCACGGGACAGGGACCTACGAGCAGTACTTC.

This chain uses TRBV20-1 with TRBJ1-5; D ambiguous. Germline V gene sequence: CDR1 DFQATT, CDR2 SNEGSKA (reference sequence). The ends were cut back, 3 bases at V and 6 bases at J, with 12 bases in the middle. The CDR3 is 13 amino acids. Here the CDR3 reads CSASKGPGQPQHF. The CDR3 DNA is TGCAGTGCTAGTAAGGGCCCGGGTCAGCCCCAGCATTTT.

This clonotype was counted at least ten times. V usage is TRBV2 and J usage is TRBJ2-1; D could derive from TRBD1 or TRBD2 (5 bases each). CDR1 is SNHLY, CDR2 FYNNEI, per germline. Trimming removed 4 bases from V and 6 bases from J, with 10 bases in between. The CDR3 loop spans 13 amino acids. DNA for the CDR3: TGTGCCAGCAGTGTTCGAGGGGTCAATGAGCAGTTCTTC. This codes for CASSVRGVNEQFF.

This clonotype appeared many times. CDR3 sequence: CASSWPRDRGSQGRQSSYNEQFF. CDR3 sequence (DNA): TGTGCCAGCAGCTGGCCCCGGGACAGGGGTAGTCAGGGTAGACAGAGCTCCTACAATGAGCAGTTCTTC. The chain joins TRBV11-2 to TRBJ2-1; TRBD1 agrees at 10 bases. The CDR3 has 23 residues. Germline assignment: CDR1 SGHAT and CDR2 FQNNGV. After removal of 4 bases from V and 0 bases from J, the junction contained 24 bases not matched to a gene.

On this clonotype itself: The conserved final phenylalanine or tryptophan is absent from the CDR3, which likely points to a read error. The chain joins TRBV13 to TRBJ2-7; D gene ambiguous. Trimming took 5 bases from V and 1 from J, leaving 9 bases between them. Germline V gene lookup returns CDR1 PRHDT and CDR2 FYEKMQ (reference sequence). This CDR3 contains 13 residues. CDR3 DNA: TGTGCCAGCAGCCCCCCCGGTTCCTACGAGCAGTACTCC. Its translation: CASSPPGSYEQYS.

There are many counts of this clonotype. The chain is built from TRBV30 and TRBJ2-7; D possibly uses TRBD1 or TRBD2 (5 bases each). The CDR3 extends over 12 amino acids. Germline CDR1 is GTSNPN and CDR2 is SVGIG (reference sequence). Trimming removed 4 bases from V and 3 bases from J, with 10 bases in between. The CDR3: CAWTRDGYEQYF. The CDR3 coding sequence is TGTGCCTGGACTCGGGACGGCTACGAGCAGTACTTC. Supplemented by reference TRBV30 and TRBJ2-7, the full variable domain reads SQTIHQWPATLVQPVGSPLSLECTVEGTSNPNLYWYRQAAGRGLQLLFYSVGIGQISSEVPQNLSASRPQDRQFILSSKKLLLSDSGFYLCAWTRDGYEQYFGPGTRLTVT.

This clonotype came up many times. The chain employs TRBV7-6 and TRBJ2-2, with D hard to call. Per the germline V gene, CDR1 is SGHVS and CDR2 is FNYEAQ. CDR3 length equals 14 residues. Trimming took off 2 bases at V and 5 bases at J, with 9 bases between the two ends. The CDR3 DNA reads as TGTGCCAGCAGCTTAATGGGAAGGACCGGGGAGCTGTTTTTT. Translating gives CASSLMGRTGELFF.

This clonotype was seen repeatedly, ten times or more. The J gene is TRBJ2-2, the V gene TRBV11-2; D uncertain. Per the germline V gene, CDR1 is SGHAT and CDR2 is FQNNGV. V lost 7 bases and J lost 1, with 4 bases in between. The CDR3 totals 12 residues. The CDR3 here is CASNQNTGELFF. Written as DNA, the CDR3 is TGTGCCAGCAACCAGAACACCGGGGAGCTGTTTTTT.

The chain joins TRBV25-1 to TRBJ1-5, with D possibly being TRBD1 (6 bases). V lost 2 bases, J lost 6 bases, and 11 bases lay in between. The CDR3 runs 14 residues. Germline CDR1 and CDR2: MGHDK and SYGVNS. In DNA, the CDR3 is TGTGCCAGCAGTGAAGGGGGGCAGCCTCAGCCCCAGCATTTT. This codes for CASSEGGQPQPQHF.

The chain has TRBV28 and TRBJ2-5, with 7 bases fitting TRBD2. The CDR3 spans 14 residues. J was trimmed by 1 base and V by 6 bases; bases with no gene match: 5. Germline V gene data show CDR1 as MDHEN and CDR2 as SYDVKM. DNA of the CDR3: TGTGCCAGCAGGGTTTCGGGAGGCCAAGAGACCCAGTACTTC. Amino acid sequence: CASRVSGGQETQYF.

This clonotype was observed many times. The chain recombines TRBV20-1 with TRBJ2-7, with D possibly matching TRBD1 (6 bases). Between the trimmed V and J ends, which lost 5 bases and 0 bases, there was a span of 11 bases. The CDR3 runs 13 residues. Looked up from germline, CDR1 is DFQATT and CDR2 is SNEGSKA (reference sequence). The CDR3 DNA is TGCAGTGCTTTTCAGGGGAGCTCCTACGAGCAGTACTTC. Amino acids: CSAFQGSSYEQYF.

This clonotype was counted many times. The chain has TRBV12-3 or TRBV12-4 and TRBJ2-7; tentative D call: TRBD2 (5 bases). There are 13 residues in the CDR3. V was pared by 6 bases and J by 0 bases, with 9 bases between. The CDR3 sequence: CASSAGSSYEQYF. The CDR3 DNA reads TGTGCCAGCAGCGCGGGTTCCTCCTACGAGCAGTACTTC.

This clonotype has a count of ten or more. This chain joins TRBV9 and TRBJ2-7; TRBD2 agrees at 7 bases. The V gene's germline CDR1 is SGDLS and CDR2 YYNGEE. The CDR3 is 13 amino acids. V trimming: 5 bases; J trimming: 0 bases; junction bases outside the gene matches: 2. CDR3 amino acids: CASSGGSSYEQYF. DNA of the CDR3: TGTGCCAGCAGTGGCGGGAGCTCCTACGAGCAGTACTTC.

Many counts were recorded for this clonotype. This rearrangement joins TRBV20-1 to TRBJ2-7, with D hard to call. The CDR3 consists of 11 residues. CDR1 is DFQATT and CDR2 is SNEGSKA in the germline V gene (reference sequence). V gave up 7 bases and J gave up 3 bases, with 10 bases separating them. Written as DNA, the CDR3 is TGCAGTGTCTCAGATATCTACGAGCAGTACTTC. Translated: CSVSDIYEQYF.

This clonotype was counted only a few times. The chain employs TRBV3-1 and TRBJ2-2; D may be TRBD1 or TRBD2 (6 bases each). From germline, CDR1 is LGHDT and CDR2 YNNKEL (reference sequence). The V end lost 2 bases, the J end lost 7 bases, and 17 bases lay between the germline ends. The CDR3 runs to 16 residues. The CDR3 region is CASSQSGGRLDGELFF. CDR3 coding DNA: TGTGCCAGCAGCCAAAGTGGGGGGCGCCTCGACGGGGAGCTGTTTTTT.

This clonotype was counted at least ten times. One end of the junction is discordant with germline, which a read error may explain. The chain has TRBV5-1 and TRBJ2-1; D remains unclear. Germline V gives CDR1 SGHRS, CDR2 YFSETQ. The CDR3 consists of 11 residues. The CDR3: CASSLEDEQFF. As DNA, the CDR3 is TGTGCCAGCAGCTTAGAGGATGAGCAGTTCTTC.

The chain links TRBV7-9 to TRBJ2-6; the D call may be TRBD1 or TRBD2 (7 bases each). Germline-derived CDR1 and CDR2 are SEHNR and FQNEAQ (reference sequence). The CDR3 is 15 amino acids. The V and J ends lost 5 bases and 2 bases respectively, with 10 bases between them. In nucleotides, the CDR3 is TGTGCCAGCAGCCAGGGGGGGCCTGGGGCCAACGTCCTGACTTTC. Protein product: CASSQGGPGANVLTF.